The 5 T cell receptor beta chains below come from one sample, sequenced in a study of blood T cell repertoires in COVID-19. Data came from immunoSEQ multiplex PCR; TCRdb stores just in-frame clones and leaves some out. This sample has 250,000 to 350,000 clones, with about nine tenths found just once. The sequencing sample was made of peripheral blood. Receptors originate from a woman under 40 with COVID-19, enrolled during active disease.

This chain uses TRBV2 with TRBJ1-2; maybe TRBD1 (5 bases). This CDR3 comprises 12 residues. Looked up from germline, CDR1 is SNHLY and CDR2 is FYNNEI. The ends were cut back, 8 bases at V and 4 bases at J, with 11 bases in the middle. The CDR3 loop is CASAGTIYGYTF. CDR3 coding DNA: TGTGCCAGCGCGGGGACCATCTATGGCTACACCTTC.

The V gene is TRBV19, the J gene TRBJ1-1, with TRBD1 as a possible D gene (5 bases). The V end was cut by 7 bases, the J end by 2 bases, with 14 bases between. Germline V gene sequence: CDR1 LNHDA, CDR2 SQIVND (reference sequence). This CDR3 spans 14 amino acids. The DNA for the CDR3 is TGTGCCAGTATTCCAGGGTTGAGAAACACTGAAGCTTTCTTT. This codes for CASIPGLRNTEAFF.

The DNA of the CDR3 is TGTGCCAGCAGCCAACCGACAGGGTCGGGCACTGAAGCTTTCTTT. Amino acid sequence: CASSQPTGSGTEAFF. The chain carries TRBV5-4 and TRBJ1-1; TRBD1 matches at 7 bases. Germline CDR1 reads SGHNT; CDR2 reads YYREEE (reference sequence). The CDR3 is 15 amino acids. The J segment lost 4 bases and the V segment lost 4 bases, leaving 10 bases of the junction unmatched. Complete variable domain (other parts from reference TRBV5-4 and TRBJ1-1): ETGVTQSPTHLIKTRGQQVTLRCSSQSGHNTVSWYQQALGQGPQFIFQYYREEENGRGNFPPRFSGLQFPNYSSELNVNALELDDSALYLCASSQPTGSGTEAFFGQGTRLTVV.

The chain uses TRBV21-1 and TRBJ2-1; TRBD2 is the table's D call and was not checked against the DNA. TRBV21-1 is a pseudogene segment. The CDR3 has 15 amino acids. The CDR3 reads CASSKTSGSYNEQFF. The CDR3 DNA reads as TGTGCCAGCAGCAAAACTAGCGGGAGTTACAATGAGCAGTTCTTC.

The chain joins TRBV9 to TRBJ1-1, with D perhaps TRBD1 (5 bases). V lost 0 bases, J lost 3 bases, and 12 bases lay in between. The CDR3 has 15 amino acids. Germline V gene data show CDR1 as SGDLS and CDR2 as YYNGEE. The CDR3 DNA follows: TGTGCCAGCAGCGTAGGTGGGGAGGGGTACACTGAAGCTTTCTTT. This sequence encodes CASSVGGEGYTEAFF. Based on the CDR3 plus reference TRBV9 and TRBJ1-1, the full variable domain is DSGVTQTPKHLITATGQRVTLRCSPRSGDLSVYWYQQSLDQGLQFLIQYYNGEERAKGNILERFSAQQFPDLHSELNLSSLELGDSALYFCASSVGGEGYTEAFFGQGTRLTVV.